Listed here are 25 T cell receptor beta chains from one sample, sequenced in a study of siplizumab effects on memory and regulatory T cells. Only in-frame clones appear in the TCRdb table, and some are missing; sequencing was by immunoSEQ multiplex PCR. This sample has roughly 100,000 clones, with roughly 97% found just once. Sequencing used naive CD4+ T cells sorted from blood. All receptors derive from a human donor in good health.

V gene TRBV27 combines with J gene TRBJ2-7, with TRBD1 as a possible D gene (6 bases). Germline V gene data show CDR1 as MNHEY and CDR2 as SMNVEV (reference sequence). The germline V and J ends were trimmed by 5 bases and 8 bases, with 13 bases remaining between them. This CDR3 is built from 12 residues. CDR3 sequence (DNA): TGTGCCAGCAGTCCCAGTGGGGGCCAGCAGTACTTC. This codes for CASSPSGGQQYF.

V gene TRBV18 combines with J gene TRBJ1-6; 10 positions match TRBD1. There are 17 residues in the CDR3. CDR1 is KGHSH, CDR2 LQKENI, per germline. The V and J ends lost 2 bases and 7 bases, in that order; junction bases with no gene match: 8. This CDR3 reads CASSPTGTGAWNSPLHF. The CDR3 DNA reads as TGTGCCAGCTCACCAACTGGGACAGGGGCGTGGAATTCACCCCTCCACTTT.

The gene calls are TRBV5-1 and TRBJ2-7; tentative D call: TRBD1 (5 bases). Between the trimmed V and J ends, which lost 1 base and 1 base, there was a span of 9 bases. This CDR3 comprises 14 residues. Per germline, CDR1 SGHRS and CDR2 YFSETQ. The CDR3 sequence: CASSLTRDSYEQYF. CDR3 coding DNA: TGCGCCAGCAGCTTGACCAGGGATTCCTACGAGCAGTACTTC.

The chain combines TRBV7-9 with TRBJ2-7, with a possible D match to TRBD2 (6 bases). CDR1 SEHNR and CDR2 FQNEAQ come from the germline V gene (reference sequence). The CDR3 contains 13 residues. V lost 7 bases and J 4 bases, leaving 14 bases between the germline ends. The CDR3 loop reads CASIGGADYEQYF. CDR3 in DNA: TGTGCCAGCATCGGAGGGGCGGATTACGAGCAGTACTTC.

V usage is TRBV7-2 and J usage is TRBJ2-2, with D possibly matching TRBD1 (5 bases). Trimming left V 1 base short and J 2 bases short, with 8 bases between. CDR1 SGHTA and CDR2 FQGNSA come from the germline V gene. The CDR3 is made up of 15 amino acids. CDR3 DNA: TGTGCCAGCAGCTTAGTGGACATAAACACCGGGGAGCTGTTTTTT. It translates to CASSLVDINTGELFF.

CDR3 loop: CASSQDGVRVTQYF. CDR3 DNA sequence: TGCGCCAGCAGCCAAGATGGCGTCAGGGTGACCCAGTACTTC. The chain has TRBV4-1 and TRBJ2-5, with a weak D call TRBD1 (5 bases). Germline CDR1 MGHRA, CDR2 YSYEKL. CDR3 length: 14 residues. V was shortened by 0 bases and J by 7 bases, with 12 bases between the two germline ends.

J is TRBJ1-5 and V is TRBV5-1, with 9 bases fitting TRBD1. V gave up 4 bases and J gave up 8 bases; unmatched junction bases: 7. The CDR3 loop spans 14 amino acids. Germline-derived CDR1 and CDR2 are SGHRS and YFSETQ. The DNA for the CDR3 is TGCGCCAGCAGCGTGGGACAGGGAAAAGAGCCCCAGCATTTT. Its translation is CASSVGQGKEPQHF.

The chain combines TRBV5-1 with TRBJ1-1; 9 nucleotides line up with TRBD1. The CDR3 runs 15 residues. V lost 0 bases and J lost 6; bases outside the gene matches: 6. CDR1 and CDR2 from the germline V gene are SGHRS and YFSETQ. CDR3 sequence reads: CASSLEGQGHPEAFF. CDR3 sequence (DNA): TGCGCCAGCAGCTTGGAAGGACAGGGGCACCCTGAAGCTTTCTTT.

V usage is TRBV18 and J usage is TRBJ1-2; no definite D call. Germline lookup yields CDR1 KGHSH and CDR2 LQKENI. CDR3 length: 15 amino acids. Trimming left V 3 bases short and J 0 bases short, with 11 bases between. Here the CDR3 DNA reads TGTGCCAGCTCACCGAGGCGGGAAGCTAACTATGGCTACACCTTC. Its protein product is CASSPRREANYGYTF.

The chain couples TRBV6-1 to TRBJ2-3, with a weak D call TRBD1 (6 bases). Trimming cost V 7 bases and J 4 bases, with 18 bases left between them. This CDR3 is 15 amino acids long. From germline, CDR1 is MNHNS and CDR2 SASEGT. CDR3 in amino acids: CASNPGTSQADTQYF. The CDR3 DNA is TGTGCCAGCAACCCTGGGACATCTCAGGCAGATACGCAGTATTTT.

The chain couples TRBV9 to TRBJ1-2, with D uncertain. The CDR3 loop spans 14 amino acids. Per germline, CDR1 SGDLS and CDR2 YYNGEE. Trimming cost V 3 bases and J 0 bases, with 9 bases left between them. The CDR3 DNA reads TGTGCCAGCAGCGGAGGGCCAACTAACTATGGCTACACCTTC. Translating gives CASSGGPTNYGYTF.

The rearrangement uses TRBV29-1 and TRBJ2-7, with D possibly TRBD2 on 5 matching bases. The CDR3 covers 11 residues. V lost 7 bases and J lost 5, with 12 bases in between. In germline, CDR1 is SQVTM, CDR2 ANQGSEA. CDR3 sequence: CSATRGDEQYF. DNA of the CDR3: TGCAGCGCCACACGGGGAGACGAGCAGTACTTC.

This chain joins TRBV6-1 and TRBJ2-2, with D perhaps TRBD2 (6 bases). Germline CDR1 MNHNS, CDR2 SASEGT. This CDR3 has 17 residues. V was cut by 3 bases and J by 5 bases, with 19 bases left in between. The CDR3, as DNA: TGTGCCAGCAGTGAGTCGGGGCGGGGCCAGAGAACCGGGGAGCTGTTTTTT. Translation gives CASSESGRGQRTGELFF.

This clone appeared once. CDR3 protein: CASTLAGANTGELFF. CDR3 coding DNA: TGTGCCAGCACCTTAGCGGGGGCGAACACCGGGGAGCTGTTTTTT. The chain combines TRBV6-5 with TRBJ2-2, with 9 positions matching TRBD2. The CDR3 covers 15 residues. The J segment lost 0 bases and the V segment lost 7 bases, leaving 3 bases of the junction unmatched. CDR1 and CDR2 (germline): MNHEY, SVGAGI.

This chain joins TRBV7-9 and TRBJ2-7; 10 bases match TRBD1. This CDR3 contains 15 residues. In germline, CDR1 is SEHNR, CDR2 FQNEAQ (reference sequence). V shed 5 bases and J 5 bases; nucleotides not matched to a gene: 9. The CDR3 region is CASSVARDRGDEQYF. For the CDR3, the DNA is TGTGCCAGCAGCGTCGCCCGGGACAGGGGAGACGAGCAGTACTTC.

The chain links TRBV18 to TRBJ1-1; D might be TRBD1 (6 bases). Trimming took 0 bases from V and 2 from J, leaving 13 bases between them. The CDR3 spans 16 residues. CDR1 is KGHSH and CDR2 is LQKENI in the germline V gene. The DNA of the CDR3 is TGTGCCAGCTCACCACCGGGGGGCGGCATAAACACTGAAGCTTTCTTT. Translating it yields CASSPPGGGINTEAFF.

This chain connects TRBV10-3 to TRBJ2-6; D ambiguous. V lost 4 bases and J lost 4, with 11 bases in between. The CDR3 length is 15 residues. The germline gives CDR1 ENHRY, CDR2 SYGVKD. The CDR3 here is CAISAPGTGANVLTF. In DNA form, the CDR3 reads TGTGCCATCAGTGCTCCAGGCACCGGGGCCAACGTCCTGACTTTC.

The chain joins TRBV5-1 to TRBJ1-2, with D unresolved. This CDR3 has 12 residues. The germline CDR1 and CDR2 sequences are SGHRS and YFSETQ. V dropped 1 base and J dropped 2 bases, with 3 bases sitting between them. The CDR3 DNA reads TGCGCCAGCAGCTTGACCAACTATGGCTACACCTTC. The encoded protein is CASSLTNYGYTF.

This rearrangement joins TRBV5-8 to TRBJ2-7, with 7 bases matching TRBD1. Germline trimming cut 5 bases from V and 4 bases from J; bases unmatched to any gene: 9. The CDR3 loop spans 14 amino acids. Germline loops: CDR1 SGHTS, CDR2 YDEGEE. The CDR3 loop is CASRNTGAFYEQYF. In DNA, the CDR3 is TGTGCCAGCAGGAATACAGGGGCCTTTTACGAGCAGTACTTC.

In regard to this clone: The sample has other DNA sequences that encode this CDR3 too. The chain links TRBV18 to TRBJ1-5; a weak D match, TRBD1 (5 bases). Looked up from germline, CDR1 is KGHSH and CDR2 is LQKENI. V gave up 2 bases and J gave up 4 bases, with 6 bases separating them. CDR3 length: 13 residues. CDR3 DNA: TGTGCCAGCTCACCAACAGGTAATCAGCCCCAGCATTTT. Encoded protein: CASSPTGNQPQHF.

V is TRBV5-4 and J is TRBJ2-5; no reliable D call. Germline CDR1 and CDR2: SGHNT and YYREEE (reference sequence). The CDR3 contains 13 residues. The ends were cut back, 4 bases at V and 4 bases at J, with 11 bases in the middle. CDR3 coding DNA: TGTGCCAGCAGCCAGGAAGGCGCAGAGACCCAGTACTTC. The encoded protein is CASSQEGAETQYF.

The chain has TRBV19 and TRBJ1-5; D might be TRBD1 (6 bases). The germline V and J ends were trimmed by 1 base and 0 bases, with 13 bases remaining between them. CDR3 length: 17 amino acids. Germline V lookup: CDR1 LNHDA, CDR2 SQIVND (reference sequence). The DNA for the CDR3 is TGTGCCAGTAGTATAGCGGGGGCAGGCTATAGCAATCAGCCCCAGCATTTT. This codes for CASSIAGAGYSNQPQHF.

The J gene is TRBJ2-7, the V gene TRBV6-5, with D perhaps matching TRBD1 or TRBD2 (6 bases each). The V and J ends lost 0 bases and 2 bases respectively, with 14 bases between them. Germline values: CDR1 MNHEY, CDR2 SVGAGI. This CDR3 has 16 residues. As DNA, the CDR3 is TGTGCCAGCAGTTACTCGGGGGCAGGACTAACCTACGAGCAGTACTTC. The encoded protein is CASSYSGAGLTYEQYF.

The CDR3 coding sequence is TGTGCCTGGAGCCCGGGAACAGGGGGCTATGGCTACACCTTC. Translated: CAWSPGTGGYGYTF. The chain has TRBV30 and TRBJ1-2; 8 bases are a match to TRBD1. The germline V gene encodes CDR1 GTSNPN and CDR2 SVGIG (reference sequence). CDR3 length: 14 amino acids. V dropped 3 bases and J dropped 4; count of bases not matched to a gene: 7.

V and J are TRBV4-2 and TRBJ2-7, with 7 bases lining up with TRBD1. Per germline, CDR1 LGHNA and CDR2 YNFKEQ. The CDR3 has 14 residues. V gave up 1 base and J gave up 3 bases; unmatched junction bases: 3. The CDR3 sequence is CASSQVGGNYEQYF. The DNA of the CDR3 is TGTGCCAGCAGCCAAGTAGGGGGCAACTACGAGCAGTACTTC.